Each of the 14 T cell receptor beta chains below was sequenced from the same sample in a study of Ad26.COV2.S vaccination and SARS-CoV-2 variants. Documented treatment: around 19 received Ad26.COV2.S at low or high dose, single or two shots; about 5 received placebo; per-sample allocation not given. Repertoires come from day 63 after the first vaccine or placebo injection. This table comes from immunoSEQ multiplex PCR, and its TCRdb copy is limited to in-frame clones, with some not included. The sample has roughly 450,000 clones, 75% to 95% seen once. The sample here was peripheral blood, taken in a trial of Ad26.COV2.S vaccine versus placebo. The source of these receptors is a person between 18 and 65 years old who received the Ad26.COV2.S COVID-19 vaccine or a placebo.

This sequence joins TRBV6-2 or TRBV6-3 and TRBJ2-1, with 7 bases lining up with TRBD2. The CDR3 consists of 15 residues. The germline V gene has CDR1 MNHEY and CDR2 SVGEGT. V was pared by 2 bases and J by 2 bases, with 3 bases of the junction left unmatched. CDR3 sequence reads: CASSYGREPYNEQFF. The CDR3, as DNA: TGTGCCAGCAGTTACGGGCGGGAGCCCTACAATGAGCAGTTCTTC.

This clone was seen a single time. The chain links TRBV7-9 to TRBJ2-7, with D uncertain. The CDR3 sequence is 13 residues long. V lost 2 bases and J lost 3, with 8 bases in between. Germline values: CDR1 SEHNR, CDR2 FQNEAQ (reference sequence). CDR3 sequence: CASSLTESYEQYF. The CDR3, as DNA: TGTGCCAGCAGCTTAACCGAAAGCTACGAGCAGTACTTC.

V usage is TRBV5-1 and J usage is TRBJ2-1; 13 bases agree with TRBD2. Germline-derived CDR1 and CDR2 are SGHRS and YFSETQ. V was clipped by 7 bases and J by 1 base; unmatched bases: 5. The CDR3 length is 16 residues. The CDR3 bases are TGCGCCAGCTACGGACTAGCGGGAGTATCCTACAATGAGCAGTTCTTC. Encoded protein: CASYGLAGVSYNEQFF. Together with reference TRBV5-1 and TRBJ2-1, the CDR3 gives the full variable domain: KAGVTQTPRYLIKTRGQQVTLSCSPISGHRSVSWYQQTPGQGLQFLFEYFSETQRNKGNFPGRFSGRQFSNSRSEMNVSTLELGDSALYLCASYGLAGVSYNEQFFGPGTRLTVL.

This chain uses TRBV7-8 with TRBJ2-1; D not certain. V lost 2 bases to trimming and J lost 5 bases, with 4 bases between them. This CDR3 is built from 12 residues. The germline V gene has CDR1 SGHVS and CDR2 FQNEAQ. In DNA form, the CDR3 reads TGTGCCAGCAGCTTAAGTGACAATGAGCAGTTCTTC. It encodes CASSLSDNEQFF.

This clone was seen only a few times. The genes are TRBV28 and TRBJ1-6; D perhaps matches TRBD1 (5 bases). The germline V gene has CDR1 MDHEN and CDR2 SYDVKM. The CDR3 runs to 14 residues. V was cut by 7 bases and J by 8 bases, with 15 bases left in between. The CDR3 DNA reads TGTGCCAGCACGTGGGGCGGGGGTGATTCACCCCTCCACTTT. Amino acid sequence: CASTWGGGDSPLHF.

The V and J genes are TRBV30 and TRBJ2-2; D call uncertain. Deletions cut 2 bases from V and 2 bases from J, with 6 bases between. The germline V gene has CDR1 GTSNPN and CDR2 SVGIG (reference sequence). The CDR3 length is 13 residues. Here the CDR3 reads CAWSPPNTGELFF. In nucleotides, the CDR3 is TGTGCCTGGAGTCCCCCAAACACCGGGGAGCTGTTTTTT.

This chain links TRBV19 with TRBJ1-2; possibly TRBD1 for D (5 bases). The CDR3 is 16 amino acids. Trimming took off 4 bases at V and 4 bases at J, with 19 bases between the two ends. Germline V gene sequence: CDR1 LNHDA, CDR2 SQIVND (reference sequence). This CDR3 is CASSTHSTGSSYGYTF. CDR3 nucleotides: TGTGCCAGTAGTACCCATTCAACAGGAAGTAGCTATGGCTACACCTTC. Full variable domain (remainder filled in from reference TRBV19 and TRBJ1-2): DGGITQSPKYLFRKEGQNVTLSCEQNLNHDAMYWYRQDPGQGLRLIYYSQIVNDFQKGDIAEGYSVSREKKESFPLTVTSAQKNPTAFYLCASSTHSTGSSYGYTFGSGTRLTVV.

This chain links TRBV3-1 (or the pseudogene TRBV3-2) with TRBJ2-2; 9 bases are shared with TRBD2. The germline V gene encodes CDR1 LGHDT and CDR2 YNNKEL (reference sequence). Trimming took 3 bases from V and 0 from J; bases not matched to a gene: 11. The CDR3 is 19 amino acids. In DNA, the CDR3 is TGTGCCAGCAGCCAGGGGCGTCTAGCGGGAACTGCGAACACCGGGGAGCTGTTTTTT. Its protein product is CASSQGRLAGTANTGELFF.

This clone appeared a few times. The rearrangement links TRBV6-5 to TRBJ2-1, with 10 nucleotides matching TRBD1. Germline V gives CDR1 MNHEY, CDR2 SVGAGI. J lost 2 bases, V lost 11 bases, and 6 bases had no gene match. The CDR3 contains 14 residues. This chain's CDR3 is CASMTGGTYNEQFF. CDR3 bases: TGTGCCTCAATGACAGGGGGCACCTACAATGAGCAGTTCTTC.

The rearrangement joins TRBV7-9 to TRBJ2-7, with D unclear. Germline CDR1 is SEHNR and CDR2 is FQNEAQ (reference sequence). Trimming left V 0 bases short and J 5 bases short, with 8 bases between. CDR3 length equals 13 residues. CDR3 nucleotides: TGTGCCAGCAGCTTAGCGCTGGAGCACGAGCAGTACTTC. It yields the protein CASSLALEHEQYF.

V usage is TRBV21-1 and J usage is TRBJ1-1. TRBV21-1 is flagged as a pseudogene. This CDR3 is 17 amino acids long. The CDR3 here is CASSKGPLERSNTEAFF. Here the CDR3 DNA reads TGTGCCAGCAGCAAAGGACCCTTAGAGAGGTCGAACACTGAAGCTTTCTTT.

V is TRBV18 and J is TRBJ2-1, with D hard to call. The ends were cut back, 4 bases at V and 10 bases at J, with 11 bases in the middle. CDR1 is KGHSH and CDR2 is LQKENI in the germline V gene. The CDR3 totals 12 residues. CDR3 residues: CASSRYFDEQFF. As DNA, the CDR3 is TGTGCCAGCTCACGCTACTTCGACGAGCAGTTCTTC.

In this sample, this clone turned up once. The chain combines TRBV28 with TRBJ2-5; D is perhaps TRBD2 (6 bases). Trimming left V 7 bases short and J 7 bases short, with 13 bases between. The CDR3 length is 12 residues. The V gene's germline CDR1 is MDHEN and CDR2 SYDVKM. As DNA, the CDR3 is TGTGCCAGCAAGTCGGGGGAAGGGACCCAGTACTTC. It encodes CASKSGEGTQYF.

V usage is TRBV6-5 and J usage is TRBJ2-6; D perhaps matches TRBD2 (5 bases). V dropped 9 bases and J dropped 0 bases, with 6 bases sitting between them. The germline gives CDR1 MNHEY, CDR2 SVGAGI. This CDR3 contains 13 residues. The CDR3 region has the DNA TGTGCCAGTCGGGGCTCTGGGGCCAACGTCCTGACTTTC. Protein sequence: CASRGSGANVLTF.